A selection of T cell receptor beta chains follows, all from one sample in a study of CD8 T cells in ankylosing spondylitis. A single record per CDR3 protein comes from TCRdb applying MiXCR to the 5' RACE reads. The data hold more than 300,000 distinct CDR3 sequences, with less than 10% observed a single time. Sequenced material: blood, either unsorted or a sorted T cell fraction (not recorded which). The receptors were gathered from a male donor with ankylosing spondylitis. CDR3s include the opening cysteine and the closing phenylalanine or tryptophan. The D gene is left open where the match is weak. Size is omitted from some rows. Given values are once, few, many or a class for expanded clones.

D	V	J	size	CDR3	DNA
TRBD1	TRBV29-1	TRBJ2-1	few	CSVEPGQGNNEQFF	TGCAGCGTTGAACCGGGACAGGGAAACAATGAGCAGTTCTTC
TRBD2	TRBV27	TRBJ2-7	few	CASSLAGVPYEQYF	TGTGCCAGCAGTTTAGCGGGAGTTCCCTACGAGCAGTACTTC
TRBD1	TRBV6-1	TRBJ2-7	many	CASSDRGSSYEQYF	TGTGCCAGCAGCGACAGGGGCTCTTCCTACGAGCAGTACTTC
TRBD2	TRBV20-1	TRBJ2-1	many	CSAFLLAGGPAYNEQFF	TGCAGTGCTTTCCTACTAGCGGGAGGGCCAGCCTACAATGAGCAGTTCTTC
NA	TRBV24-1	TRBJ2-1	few	CATSDTQPRGEQFF	TGTGCCACCAGTGATACCCAACCGAGAGGTGAGCAGTTCTTC
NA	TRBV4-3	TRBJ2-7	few	CASSQDLAVTYEQYF	TGCGCCAGCAGCCAAGACCTTGCGGTTACCTACGAGCAGTACTTC
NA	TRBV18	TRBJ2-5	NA	CASSRLDSPGETQYF	TGTGCCAGCTCACGACTGGACAGCCCGGGGGAGACCCAGTACTTC
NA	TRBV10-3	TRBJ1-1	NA	CAISEGEANTEAFF	TGTGCCATCAGTGAGGGGGAAGCGAACACTGAAGCTTTCTTT
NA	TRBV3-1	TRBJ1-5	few	CASSQVGGDQPQHF	TGTGCCAGCAGCCAAGTAGGTGGCGATCAGCCCCAGCATTTT
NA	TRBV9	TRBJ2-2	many	CASSAHKAGELFF	TGTGCCAGCAGCGCCCATAAGGCCGGGGAGCTGTTTTTT
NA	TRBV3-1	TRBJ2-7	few	CASSLGQHTTYEQYF	TGTGCCAGCAGCCTCGGACAGCATACAACCTACGAGCAGTACTTC
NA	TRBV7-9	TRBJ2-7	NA	CASSQRLAEYEQYF	TGTGCCAGCAGCCAAAGGCTGGCGGAATACGAGCAGTACTTC
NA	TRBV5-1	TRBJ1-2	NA	CASSPLPGAHRGYTF	TGCGCCAGCAGCCCCCTTCCCGGGGCCCATAGGGGCTACACCTTC
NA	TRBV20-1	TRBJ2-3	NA	CSAIVGTSTDTQYF	TGCAGTGCTATTGTGGGAACCAGCACAGATACGCAGTATTTT
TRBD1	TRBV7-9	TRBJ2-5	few	CASSSRQGYTQYF	TGTGCCAGCAGCTCGAGACAGGGGTACACCCAGTACTTC
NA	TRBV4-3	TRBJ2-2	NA	CASSQGRVGELFF	TGCGCCAGCAGCCAAGGTCGAGTCGGGGAGCTGTTTTTT
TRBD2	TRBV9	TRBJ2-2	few	CASSASGSDTGELFF	TGTGCCAGCAGCGCTAGCGGGAGCGACACCGGGGAGCTGTTTTTT
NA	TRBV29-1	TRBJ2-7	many	CSVESAPDGEQYF	TGCAGCGTTGAATCGGCGCCAGACGGCGAGCAGTACTTC
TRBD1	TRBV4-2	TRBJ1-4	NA	CASSQDPAGGVEKLFF	TGTGCCAGCAGCCAAGATCCCGCAGGGGGCGTTGAAAAACTGTTTTTT
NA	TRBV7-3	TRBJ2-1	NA	CASSLTSSGYNEQFF	TGTGCCAGCAGCTTAACGAGTAGCGGTTACAATGAGCAGTTCTTC
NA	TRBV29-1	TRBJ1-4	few	CSVVGGPDEKLFF	TGCAGCGTTGTTGGGGGGCCGGATGAAAAACTGTTTTTT
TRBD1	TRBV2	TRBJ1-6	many	CASVTGNSPLHF	TGTGCCAGCGTGACAGGGAATTCACCCCTCCACTTT
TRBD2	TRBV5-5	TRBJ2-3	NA	CASSLFSGRRYTDTQYF	TGTGCCAGCAGCTTGTTCAGCGGGAGGCGCTACACAGATACGCAGTATTTT
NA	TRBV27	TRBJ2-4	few	CASRGQTNIQYF	TGTGCCAGCAGGGGACAAACAAACATTCAGTACTTC
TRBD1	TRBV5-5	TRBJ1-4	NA	CASTMGQGATNEKLFF	TGTGCCAGCACCATGGGACAGGGGGCAACTAATGAAAAACTGTTTTTT
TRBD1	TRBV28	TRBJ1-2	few	CASSPTPLTGNYGYTF	TGTGCCAGCAGTCCGACCCCGTTGACAGGGAACTATGGCTACACCTTC
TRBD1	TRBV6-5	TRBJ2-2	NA	CASSYTTGDPTGELFF	TGTGCCAGCAGTTACACGACAGGGGATCCGACCGGGGAGCTGTTTTTT
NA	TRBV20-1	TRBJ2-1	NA	CSASFLGTLRSYNEQFF	TGCAGTGCTAGTTTTCTGGGCACCCTTCGCTCCTACAATGAGCAGTTCTTC
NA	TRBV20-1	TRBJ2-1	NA	CSAVIGGSADWNNEQFF	TGCAGTGCTGTAATTGGCGGGTCGGCGGACTGGAACAATGAGCAGTTCTTC
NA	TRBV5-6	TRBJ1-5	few	CASSLPLGPQHF	TGTGCCAGCAGCTTGCCCCTTGGGCCCCAGCATTTT
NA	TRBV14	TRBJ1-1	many	CASSLVAGTEAFF	TGTGCCAGCAGCCTGGTGGCAGGGACTGAAGCTTTCTTT
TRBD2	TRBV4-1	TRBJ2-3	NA	CASSPLPGLATDTQYF	TGCGCCAGCAGCCCTCTTCCGGGACTAGCGACAGATACGCAGTATTTT
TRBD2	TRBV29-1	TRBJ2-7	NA	CSVLRLAGESEQYF	TGCAGCGTTCTCCGACTAGCGGGAGAAAGCGAGCAGTACTTC
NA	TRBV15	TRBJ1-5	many	CSNQPQHF	TGTAGCAATCAGCCCCAGCATTTT
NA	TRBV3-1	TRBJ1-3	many	CASSQDNSGNTIYF	TGTGCCAGCAGCCAAGACAACTCTGGAAACACCATATATTTT
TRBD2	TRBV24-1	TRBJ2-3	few	CAIAGTSGTDTQYF	TGTGCCATCGCCGGGACTAGCGGCACAGATACGCAGTATTTT
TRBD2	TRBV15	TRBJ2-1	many	CATSRARGTSGLYEQFF	TGTGCCACCAGCAGAGCTCGAGGGACTAGCGGACTGTATGAGCAGTTCTTC
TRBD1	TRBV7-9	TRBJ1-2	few	CANGRDSFGYTF	TGTGCCAATGGCCGGGACAGTTTTGGCTACACCTTC
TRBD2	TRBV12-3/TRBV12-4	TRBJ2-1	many	CASSLGVAGYNEQFF	TGTGCCAGCAGTTTAGGAGTAGCGGGGTACAATGAGCAGTTCTTC
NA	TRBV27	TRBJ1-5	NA	CASSLSGRVYNQPQHF	TGTGCCAGCAGTTTATCGGGCAGGGTGTACAATCAGCCCCAGCACTTT
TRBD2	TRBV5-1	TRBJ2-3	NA	CASTILAGGTDTQYF	TGCGCCAGCACCATACTAGCGGGAGGCACAGATACGCAGTATTTT